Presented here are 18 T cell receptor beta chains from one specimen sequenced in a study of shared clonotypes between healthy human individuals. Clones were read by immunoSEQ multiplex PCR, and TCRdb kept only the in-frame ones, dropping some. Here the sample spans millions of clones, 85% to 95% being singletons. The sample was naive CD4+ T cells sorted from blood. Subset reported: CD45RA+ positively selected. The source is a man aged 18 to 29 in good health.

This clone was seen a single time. In nucleotides, the CDR3 is TGTGCCAGCGGGGGGAGCTCCTACGAGCAGTACTTC. This translates into CASGGSSYEQYF. V usage is TRBV7-8 and J usage is TRBJ2-7; a possible D gene is TRBD2 (6 bases). Germline V CDR1 and CDR2: SGHVS, FQNEAQ. V was shortened by 8 bases and J by 0 bases, with 8 bases between the two germline ends. There are 12 residues in the CDR3.

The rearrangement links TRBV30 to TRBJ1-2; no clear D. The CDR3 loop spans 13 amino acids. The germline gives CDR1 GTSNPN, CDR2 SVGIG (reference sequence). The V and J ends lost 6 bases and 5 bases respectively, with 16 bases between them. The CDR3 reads CACPVQGFYGYTF. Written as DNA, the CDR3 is TGTGCCTGCCCCGTTCAAGGGTTTTATGGCTACACCTTC.

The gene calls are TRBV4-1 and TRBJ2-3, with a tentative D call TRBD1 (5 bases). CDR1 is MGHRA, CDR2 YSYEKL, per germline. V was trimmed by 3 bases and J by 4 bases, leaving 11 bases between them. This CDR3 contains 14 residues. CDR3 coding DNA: TGCGCCAGCAGCCACGTCAGGGCGGCAGATACGCAGTATTTT. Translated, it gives CASSHVRAADTQYF.

The CDR3 DNA reads TGTGCCAGCAGCCAAGATTTCGCTAAGCGGTACTTC. Residues: CASSQDFAKRYF. The chain couples TRBV14 to TRBJ2-7; the D is unclear. This CDR3 contains 12 residues. V lost 0 bases and J lost 12, with 12 bases in between. CDR1 and CDR2 from the germline V gene are SGHDN and FVKESK.

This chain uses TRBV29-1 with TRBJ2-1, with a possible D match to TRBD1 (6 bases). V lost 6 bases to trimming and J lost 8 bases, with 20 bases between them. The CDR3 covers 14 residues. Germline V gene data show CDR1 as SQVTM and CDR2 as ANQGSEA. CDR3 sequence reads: CSVSGTYVSDEQFF. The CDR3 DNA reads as TGCAGCGTCTCCGGGACATATGTATCGGATGAGCAGTTCTTC.

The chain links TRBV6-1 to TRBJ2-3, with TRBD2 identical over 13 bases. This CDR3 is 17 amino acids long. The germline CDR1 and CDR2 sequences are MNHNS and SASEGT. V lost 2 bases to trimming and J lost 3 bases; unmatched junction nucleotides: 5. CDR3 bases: TGTGCCAGCAGTGAAAGGACTAGCGGGAGTGGGACAGATACGCAGTATTTT. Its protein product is CASSERTSGSGTDTQYF.

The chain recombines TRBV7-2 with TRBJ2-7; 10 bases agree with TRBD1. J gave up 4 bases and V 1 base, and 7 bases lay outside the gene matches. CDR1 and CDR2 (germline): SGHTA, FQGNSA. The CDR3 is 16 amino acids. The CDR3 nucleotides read TGTGCCAGCAGCTTAGTGCCCCGGGACAGGGGTTACGAGCAGTACTTC. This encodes CASSLVPRDRGYEQYF.

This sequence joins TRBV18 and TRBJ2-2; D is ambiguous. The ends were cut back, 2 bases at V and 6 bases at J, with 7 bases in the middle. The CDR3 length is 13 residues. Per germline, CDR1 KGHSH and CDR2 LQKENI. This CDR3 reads CASSPSKAGELFF. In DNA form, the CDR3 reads TGTGCCAGCTCACCAAGTAAGGCCGGGGAGCTGTTTTTT.

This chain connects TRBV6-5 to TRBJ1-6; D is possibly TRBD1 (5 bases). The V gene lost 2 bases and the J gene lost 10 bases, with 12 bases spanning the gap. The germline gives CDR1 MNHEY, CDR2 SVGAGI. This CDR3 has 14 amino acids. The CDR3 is CASSYGQGRSPLHF. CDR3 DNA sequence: TGTGCCAGCAGTTACGGGCAGGGACGGTCACCCCTCCACTTT.

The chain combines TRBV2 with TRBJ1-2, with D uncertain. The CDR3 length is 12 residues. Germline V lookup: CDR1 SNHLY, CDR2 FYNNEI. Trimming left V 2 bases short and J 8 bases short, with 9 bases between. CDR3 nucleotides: TGTGCCAGCAGTGAATCTCCAGGAGGCTACACCTTC. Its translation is CASSESPGGYTF. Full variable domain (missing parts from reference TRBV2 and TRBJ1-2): EPEVTQTPSHQVTQMGQEVILRCVPISNHLYFYWYRQILGQKVEFLVSFYNNEISEKSEIFDDQFSVERPDGSNFTLKIRSTKLEDSAMYFCASSESPGGYTFGSGTRLTVV.

CDR3 in amino acids: CASSLGQDSYEQYF. CDR3 in DNA: TGTGCCAGCAGCTTAGGACAGGACTCCTACGAGCAGTACTTC. The chain carries TRBV5-6 and TRBJ2-7, with TRBD1 matching over 7 bases. V gave up 2 bases and J gave up 0 bases; unmatched junction bases: 2. The CDR3 contains 14 residues. Germline V gene lookup returns CDR1 SGHDT and CDR2 YYEEEE. Full variable domain (rest looked up from reference TRBV5-6 and TRBJ2-7): DAGVTQSPTHLIKTRGQQVTLRCSPKSGHDTVSWYQQALGQGPQFIFQYYEEEERQRGNFPDRFSGHQFPNYSSELNVNALLLGDSALYLCASSLGQDSYEQYFGPGTRLTVT.

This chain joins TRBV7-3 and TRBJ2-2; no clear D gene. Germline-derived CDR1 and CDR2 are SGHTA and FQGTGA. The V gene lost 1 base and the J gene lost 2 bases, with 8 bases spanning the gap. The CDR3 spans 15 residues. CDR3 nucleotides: TGTGCCAGCAGCTTAATCCCAAGTAACACCGGGGAGCTGTTTTTT. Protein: CASSLIPSNTGELFF.

The DNA for the CDR3 is TGTGCCAGCAGCTCCCCCACAGGGGACCAGTACTTC. Its protein product is CASSSPTGDQYF. The chain employs TRBV7-9 and TRBJ2-5, with 7 bases fitting TRBD1. The CDR3 is made up of 12 amino acids. Germline loops: CDR1 SEHNR, CDR2 FQNEAQ (reference sequence). The J segment lost 10 bases and the V segment lost 4 bases, leaving 6 bases of the junction unmatched.

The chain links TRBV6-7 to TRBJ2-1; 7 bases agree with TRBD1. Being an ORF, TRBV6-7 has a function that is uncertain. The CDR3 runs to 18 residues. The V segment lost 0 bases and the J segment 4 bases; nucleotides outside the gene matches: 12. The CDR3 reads CASSYSQSTGQRYNEQFF. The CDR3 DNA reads TGTGCCAGCAGTTACTCGCAGTCAACGGGACAGCGTTACAATGAGCAGTTCTTC.

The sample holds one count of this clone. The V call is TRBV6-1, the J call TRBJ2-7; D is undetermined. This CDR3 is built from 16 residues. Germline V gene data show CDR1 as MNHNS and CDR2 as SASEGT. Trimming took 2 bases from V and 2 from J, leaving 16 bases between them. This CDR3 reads CASSETPPVSPYEQYF. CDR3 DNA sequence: TGTGCCAGCAGTGAAACACCGCCTGTCAGCCCCTACGAGCAGTACTTC.

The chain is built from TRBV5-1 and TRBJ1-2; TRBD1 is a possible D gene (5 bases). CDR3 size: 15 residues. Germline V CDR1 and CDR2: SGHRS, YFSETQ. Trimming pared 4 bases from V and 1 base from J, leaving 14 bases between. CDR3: CASSTSPTVNYGYTF. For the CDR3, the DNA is TGCGCCAGCAGCACAAGCCCGACAGTTAACTATGGCTACACCTTC.

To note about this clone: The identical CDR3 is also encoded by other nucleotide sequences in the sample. The chain's CDR3 is CAWSLQETQYF. The CDR3 DNA follows: TGTGCCTGGAGTTTGCAAGAGACCCAGTACTTC. The chain is built from TRBV30 and TRBJ2-5; D unresolved. CDR3 length: 11 residues. Trimming cost V 2 bases and J 2 bases, with 3 bases left between them. Germline CDR1 is GTSNPN and CDR2 is SVGIG (reference sequence).

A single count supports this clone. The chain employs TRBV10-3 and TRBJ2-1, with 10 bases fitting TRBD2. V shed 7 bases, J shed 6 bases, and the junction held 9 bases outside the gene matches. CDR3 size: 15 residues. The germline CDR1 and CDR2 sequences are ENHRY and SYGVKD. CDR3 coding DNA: TGTGCCATCACTATGGGACTAGCGCTAGGCAATGAGCAGTTCTTC. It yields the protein CAITMGLALGNEQFF.